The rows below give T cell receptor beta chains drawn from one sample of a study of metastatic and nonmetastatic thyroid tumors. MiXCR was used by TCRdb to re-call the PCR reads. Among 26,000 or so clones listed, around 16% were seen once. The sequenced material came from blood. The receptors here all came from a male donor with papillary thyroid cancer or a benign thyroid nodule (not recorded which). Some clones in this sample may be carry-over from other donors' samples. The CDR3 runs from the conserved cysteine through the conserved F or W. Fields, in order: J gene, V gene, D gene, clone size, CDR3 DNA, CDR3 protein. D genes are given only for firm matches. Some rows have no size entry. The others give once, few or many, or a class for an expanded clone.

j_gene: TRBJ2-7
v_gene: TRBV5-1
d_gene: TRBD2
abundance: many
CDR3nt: TGCGCCAGCAGCTTGGCCGGGCTAGCGGGGCCCTACGAGCAGTACTTC
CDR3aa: CASSLAGLAGPYEQYF

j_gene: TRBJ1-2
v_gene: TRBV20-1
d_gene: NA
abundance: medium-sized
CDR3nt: TGCAGTGCCCGGGGGGAGGGGACCACTAACTATGGCTACACCTTC
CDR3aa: CSARGEGTTNYGYTF

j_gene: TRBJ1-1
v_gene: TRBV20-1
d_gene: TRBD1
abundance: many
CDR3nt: TGCAGTGCCAGGGGACAGGGCCCATTGAACACTGAAGCTTTCTTT
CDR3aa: CSARGQGPLNTEAFF

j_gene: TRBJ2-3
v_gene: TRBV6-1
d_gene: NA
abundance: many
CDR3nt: TGTGCCAGCAGCCGGACGTTAGGAGGAACAGATACGCAGTATTTT
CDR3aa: CASSRTLGGTDTQYF

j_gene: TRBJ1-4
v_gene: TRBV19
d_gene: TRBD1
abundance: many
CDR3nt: TGTGCCAGTAGCCGGACGGGACAGAATGAAAAACTGTTTTTT
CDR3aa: CASSRTGQNEKLFF

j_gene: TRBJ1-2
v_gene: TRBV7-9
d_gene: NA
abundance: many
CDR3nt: TGTGCCAGCAGCATTCCTGACGGACGAGATGGCTACACCTTC
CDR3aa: CASSIPDGRDGYTF

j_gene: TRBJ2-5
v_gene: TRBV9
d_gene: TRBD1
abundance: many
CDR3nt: TGTGCCAGCAGCGCCGAGACAGGGTCACAAGAGACCCAGTACTTC
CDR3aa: CASSAETGSQETQYF

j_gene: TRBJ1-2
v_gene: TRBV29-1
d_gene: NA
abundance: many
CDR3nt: TGCAGCACGTTAGAAGGCTATGGCTACACCTTC
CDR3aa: CSTLEGYGYTF

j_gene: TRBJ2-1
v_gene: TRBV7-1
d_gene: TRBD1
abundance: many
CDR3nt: TGTGCCAGCAGCTCTCTTTCCCCAGGACAGGACTTGCGTCTCTATGAGCAGTTCTTC
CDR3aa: CASSSLSPGQDLRLYEQFF

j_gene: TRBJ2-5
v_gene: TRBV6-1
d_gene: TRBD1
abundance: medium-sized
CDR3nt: TGTGCCAGCATGGGACAGGGTAACAAAGAGACCCAGTACTTC
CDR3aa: CASMGQGNKETQYF

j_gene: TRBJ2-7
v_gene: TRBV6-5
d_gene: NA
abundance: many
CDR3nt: TGTGCCAGCAGTTACTCGCTTGATGCTGGCTACGAGCAGTACTTC
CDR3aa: CASSYSLDAGYEQYF

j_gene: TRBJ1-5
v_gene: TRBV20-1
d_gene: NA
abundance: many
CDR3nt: TGCAGTGCTAGAGGCCAGACTAGCAATCAGCCCCAGCATTTT
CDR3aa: CSARGQTSNQPQHF

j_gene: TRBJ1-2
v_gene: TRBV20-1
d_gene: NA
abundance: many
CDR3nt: TGCAGTGCTAGCACGGGACAAGCTAACTATGGCTACACCTTC
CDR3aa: CSASTGQANYGYTF

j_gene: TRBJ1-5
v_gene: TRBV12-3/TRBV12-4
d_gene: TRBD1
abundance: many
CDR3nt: TGTGCCAGCAGCCTGGACAGGGAGGGTCAGCCCCAGCATTTT
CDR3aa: CASSLDREGQPQHF

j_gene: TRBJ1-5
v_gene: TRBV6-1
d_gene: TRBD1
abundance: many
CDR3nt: TGTGCCAGCAGTAGCGGGACAGTCAATCAGCCCCAGCATTTT
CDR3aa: CASSSGTVNQPQHF

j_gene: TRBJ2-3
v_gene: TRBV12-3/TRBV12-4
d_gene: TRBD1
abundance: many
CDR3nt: TGTGCCAGCAGTTTATCAGGGGACAGCCGCACAGATACGCAGTATTTT
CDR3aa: CASSLSGDSRTDTQYF

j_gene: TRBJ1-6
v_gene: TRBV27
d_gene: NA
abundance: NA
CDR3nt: TGTGCCAGCAGACAGTGGTCTGAGAGTTCACCCCTCCACTTT
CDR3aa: CASRQWSESSPLHF

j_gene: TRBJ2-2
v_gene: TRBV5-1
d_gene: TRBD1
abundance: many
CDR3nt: TGCGCCAGCAGCTTTACAGGGGCGAGTAACACCGGGGAGCTGTTTTTT
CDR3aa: CASSFTGASNTGELFF

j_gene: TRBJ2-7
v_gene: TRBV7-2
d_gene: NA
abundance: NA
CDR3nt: TGTGCCAGCAGCTTAGGAAACCTACTATACGAGCAGTACTTC
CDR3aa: CASSLGNLLYEQYF

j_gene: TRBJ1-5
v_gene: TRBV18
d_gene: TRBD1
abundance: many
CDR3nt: TGTGCCAGCTCACCACAAGGGACAGTGGATCAGCCCCAGCATTTT
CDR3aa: CASSPQGTVDQPQHF

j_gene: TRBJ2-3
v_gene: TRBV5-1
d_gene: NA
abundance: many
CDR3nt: TGCGCCAGTCGGGATAGCGACTACACAGATACGCAGTATTTT
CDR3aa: CASRDSDYTDTQYF

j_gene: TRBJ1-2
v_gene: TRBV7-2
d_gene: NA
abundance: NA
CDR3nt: TGTGCCAGCAGCTTTTACGGGGCCGATGGCTACACCTTC
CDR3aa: CASSFYGADGYTF

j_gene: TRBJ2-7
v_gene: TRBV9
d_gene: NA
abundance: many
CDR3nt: TGTGCCAGCAGCGTAGCTTGGTCTAACCTCCGGGAGTTC
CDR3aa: CASSVAWSNLREF

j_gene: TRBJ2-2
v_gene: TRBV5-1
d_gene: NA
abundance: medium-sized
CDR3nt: TGCGCCAGCAAAGTCGGGGCGGACAACACCGGGGAGCTGTTTTTT
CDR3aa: CASKVGADNTGELFF

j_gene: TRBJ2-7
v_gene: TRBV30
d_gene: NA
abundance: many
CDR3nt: TGTGCCTACCTAGAAACCTACGAGCAGTACTTC
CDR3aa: CAYLETYEQYF

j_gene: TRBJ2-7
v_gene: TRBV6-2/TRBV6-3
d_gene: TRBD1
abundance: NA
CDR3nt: TGTGCCAGCAGTCCCCGGGACAGGCTTAGCGAGCAGTGCTTC
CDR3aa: CASSPRDRLSEQCF

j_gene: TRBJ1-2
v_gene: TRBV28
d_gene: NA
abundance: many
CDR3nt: TGTGCCAGTTCGGGGCAGAGGGGCTACACCTTC
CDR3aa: CASSGQRGYTF

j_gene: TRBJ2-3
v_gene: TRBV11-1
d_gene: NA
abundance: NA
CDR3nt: TGTGCCAGCAGCTTAGCGGTGGGGCGCTGTCAATATACGCAGTATTTT
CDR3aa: CASSLAVGRCQYTQYF

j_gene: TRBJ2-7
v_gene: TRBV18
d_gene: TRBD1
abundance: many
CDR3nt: TGTGCCAGCTCACCTCCGGGACAGGGGGCGAGGGAGCAGTACTTC
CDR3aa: CASSPPGQGAREQYF

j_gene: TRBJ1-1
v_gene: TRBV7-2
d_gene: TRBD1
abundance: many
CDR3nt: TGTGCCAGCAGCTCTCAGGGGGCCGGCACTGAAGCTTTCTTT
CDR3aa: CASSSQGAGTEAFF